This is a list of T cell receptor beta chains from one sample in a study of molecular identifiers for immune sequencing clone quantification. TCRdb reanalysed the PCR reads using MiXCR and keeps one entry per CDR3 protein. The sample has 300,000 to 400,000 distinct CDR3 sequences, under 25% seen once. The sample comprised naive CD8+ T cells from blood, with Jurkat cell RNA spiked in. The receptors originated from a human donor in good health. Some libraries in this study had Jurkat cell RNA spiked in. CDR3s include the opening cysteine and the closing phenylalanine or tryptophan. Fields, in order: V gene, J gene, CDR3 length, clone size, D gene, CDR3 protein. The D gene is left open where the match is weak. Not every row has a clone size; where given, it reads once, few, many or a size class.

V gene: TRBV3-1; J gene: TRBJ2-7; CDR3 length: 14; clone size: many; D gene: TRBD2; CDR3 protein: CASSQDGSGAEQYF
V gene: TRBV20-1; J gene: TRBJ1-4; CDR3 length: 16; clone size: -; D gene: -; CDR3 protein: CSARDTMTTTNEKLFF
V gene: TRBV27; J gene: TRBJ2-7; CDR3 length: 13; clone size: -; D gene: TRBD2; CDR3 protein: CATHSGRTYEQYF
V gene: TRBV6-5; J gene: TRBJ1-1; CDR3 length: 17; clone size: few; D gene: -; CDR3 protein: CASSPTGEGRMNTEAFF
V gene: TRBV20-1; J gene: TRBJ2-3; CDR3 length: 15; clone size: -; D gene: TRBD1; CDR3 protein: CSARKDRDHPDTQYF
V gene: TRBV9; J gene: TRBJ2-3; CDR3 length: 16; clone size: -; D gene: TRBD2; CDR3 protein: CASSIQIAGGPNTQYF
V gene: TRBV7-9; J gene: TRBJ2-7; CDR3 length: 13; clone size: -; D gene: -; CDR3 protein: CASSLVEGNEQYF
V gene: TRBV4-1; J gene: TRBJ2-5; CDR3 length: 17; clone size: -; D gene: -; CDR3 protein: CASSLTQGPGSEETQYF
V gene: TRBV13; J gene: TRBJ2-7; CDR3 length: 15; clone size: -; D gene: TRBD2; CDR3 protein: CASSSSGGALGEQYF
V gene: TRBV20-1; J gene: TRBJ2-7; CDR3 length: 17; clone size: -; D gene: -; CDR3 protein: CSARGYYRDDWSYEQYF
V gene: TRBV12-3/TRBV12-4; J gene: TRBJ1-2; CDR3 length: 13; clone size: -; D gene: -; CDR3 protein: CASSFRVSYGYTF
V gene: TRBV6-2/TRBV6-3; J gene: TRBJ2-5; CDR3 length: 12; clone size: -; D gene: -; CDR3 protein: CASSYVGETQYF
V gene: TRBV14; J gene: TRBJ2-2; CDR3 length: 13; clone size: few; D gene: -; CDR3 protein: CASSQQNTGELFF
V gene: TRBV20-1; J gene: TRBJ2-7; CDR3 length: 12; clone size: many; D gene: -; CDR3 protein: CSARDITYEQYF
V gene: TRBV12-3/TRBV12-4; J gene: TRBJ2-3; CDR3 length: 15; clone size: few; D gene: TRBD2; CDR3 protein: CASNALAGSTDTQYF
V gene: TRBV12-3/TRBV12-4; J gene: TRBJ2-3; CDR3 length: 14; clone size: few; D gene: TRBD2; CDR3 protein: CASTTGLATDTQYF
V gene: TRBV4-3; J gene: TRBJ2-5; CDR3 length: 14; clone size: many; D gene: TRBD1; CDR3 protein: CASSRDRAQETQYF
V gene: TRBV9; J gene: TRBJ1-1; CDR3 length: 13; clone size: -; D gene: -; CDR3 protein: CASSVETNTVAFF
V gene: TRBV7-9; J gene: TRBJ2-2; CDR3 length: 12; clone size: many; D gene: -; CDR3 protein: CASSLGVEELFF
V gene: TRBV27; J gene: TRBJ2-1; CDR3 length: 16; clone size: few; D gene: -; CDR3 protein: CASSLLGQAPFNEQFF
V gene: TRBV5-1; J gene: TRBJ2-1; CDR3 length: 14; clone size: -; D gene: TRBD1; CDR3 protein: CASSRTGPYNEQFF
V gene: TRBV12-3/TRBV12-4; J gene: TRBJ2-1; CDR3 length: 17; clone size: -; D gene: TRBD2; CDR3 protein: CASSSGTSGGHRDEQFF
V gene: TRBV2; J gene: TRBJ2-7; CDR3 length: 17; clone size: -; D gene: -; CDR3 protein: CASSGWNERPGGHEQYF
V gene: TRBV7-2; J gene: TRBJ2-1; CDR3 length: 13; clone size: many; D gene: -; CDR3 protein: CASSLHPAGEQFF
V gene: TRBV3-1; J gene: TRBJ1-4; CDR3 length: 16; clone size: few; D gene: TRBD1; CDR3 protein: CASSQDVGQDNEKLFF
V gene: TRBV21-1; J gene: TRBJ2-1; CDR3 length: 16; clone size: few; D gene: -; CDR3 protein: CASSKLDRGSYNEQFF